This T cell receptor beta chain was observed in a study of TIL therapy for anti-PD-1-resistant metastatic lung cancer. Across the whole study: Tumors carried a median about 1.4 non-synonymous mutations per megabase.

Germline CDR1 reads MGHRA; CDR2 reads YSYEKL. Germline trimming cut 4 bases from V and 9 bases from J; bases unmatched to any gene: 15. The CDR3 length is 16 residues. The immunoSEQ assay was v3. Clones were sequenced by immunoSEQ multiplex PCR, and TCRdb holds only the in-frame ones, with some missing. This sample has thousands of clones; roughly 83% occur once, and the top ten carry less than 9.5%. Time point here: pre-treatment sample, taken before nivolumab and TIL therapy. The tumor samples were excised metastases, mostly pleural nodules or supraclavicular lymph nodes. This rearrangement joins TRBV4-1 to TRBJ2-7, with 10 bases matching TRBD2. The specimen was tumor tissue, collected at baseline. This TCR was recovered from a person aged 25-79 years with non-small cell lung cancer. The DNA for the CDR3 is TGCGCCAGCAGCCCAACCCTAGCGGGGGTACTACGAGGGCAGTACTTC. Protein: CASSPTLAGVLRGQYF.